The 2 T cell receptor beta chains below all came from one sample that was sequenced in a study of blood T cell repertoires in COVID-19. The assay was immunoSEQ multiplex PCR, and TCRdb's table has in-frame clones only and misses some. Of roughly 80,000 clones detected, approximately 80% appear once; the ten largest clones hold about an eighth. Sequencing input: peripheral blood. All receptors derive from a human donor in a cohort sampled during active COVID-19.

The rearrangement links TRBV5-1 to TRBJ2-7, with TRBD1 matching over 12 bases. CDR1 is SGHRS and CDR2 is YFSETQ in the germline V gene. V was clipped by 3 bases and J by 3 bases; unmatched bases: 7. This CDR3 region has 16 residues. The CDR3 spells CASSYTGTGGGYEQYF. CDR3 DNA sequence: TGCGCCAGCAGCTACACCGGGACAGGGGGCGGCTACGAGCAGTACTTC.

V and J are TRBV3-1 (or the pseudogene TRBV3-2) and TRBJ1-2, with 10 positions matching TRBD1. Germline loops: CDR1 LGHDT, CDR2 YNNKEL (reference sequence). V gave up 1 base and J gave up 8 bases; unmatched junction bases: 10. CDR3 length equals 16 residues. In nucleotides, the CDR3 is TGTGCCAGCAGCCAAGTCTTACTAGGGACAGGGGTCGGCTACACCTTC. Protein sequence: CASSQVLLGTGVGYTF.